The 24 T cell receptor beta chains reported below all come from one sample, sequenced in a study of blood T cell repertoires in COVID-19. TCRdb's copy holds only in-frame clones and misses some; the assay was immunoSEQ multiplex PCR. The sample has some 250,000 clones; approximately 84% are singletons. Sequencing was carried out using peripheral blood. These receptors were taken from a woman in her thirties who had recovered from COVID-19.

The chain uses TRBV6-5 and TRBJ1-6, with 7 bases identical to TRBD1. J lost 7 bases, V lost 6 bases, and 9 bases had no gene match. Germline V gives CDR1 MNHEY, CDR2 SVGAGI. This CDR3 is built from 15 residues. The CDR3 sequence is CASRRAGTVNSPLHF. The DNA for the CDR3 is TGTGCCAGCAGGAGGGCCGGGACAGTCAATTCACCCCTCCACTTT.

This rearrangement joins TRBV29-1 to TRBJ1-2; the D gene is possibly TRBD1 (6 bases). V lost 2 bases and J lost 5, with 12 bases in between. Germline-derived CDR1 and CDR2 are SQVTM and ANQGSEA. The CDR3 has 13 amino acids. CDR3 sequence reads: CSVEMGQGYGYTF. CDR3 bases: TGCAGCGTTGAAATGGGGCAGGGGTATGGCTACACCTTC.

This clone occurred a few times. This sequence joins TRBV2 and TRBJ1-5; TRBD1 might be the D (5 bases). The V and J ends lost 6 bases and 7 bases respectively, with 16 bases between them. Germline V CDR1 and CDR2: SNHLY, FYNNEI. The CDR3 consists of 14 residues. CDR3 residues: CASSAGRGGQPQHF. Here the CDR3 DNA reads TGTGCCAGCAGCGCGGGGCGGGGTGGGCAGCCCCAGCATTTT.

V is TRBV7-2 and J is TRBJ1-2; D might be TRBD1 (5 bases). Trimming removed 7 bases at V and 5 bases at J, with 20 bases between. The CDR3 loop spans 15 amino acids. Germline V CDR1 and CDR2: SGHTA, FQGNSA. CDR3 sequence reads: CASIRLVGGAYGYTF. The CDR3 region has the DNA TGTGCCAGCATCCGCCTTGTGGGGGGAGCGTATGGCTACACCTTC.

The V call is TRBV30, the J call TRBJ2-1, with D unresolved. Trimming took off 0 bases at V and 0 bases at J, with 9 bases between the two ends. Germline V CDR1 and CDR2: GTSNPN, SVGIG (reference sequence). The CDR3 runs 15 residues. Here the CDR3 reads CAWSVPESSYNEQFF. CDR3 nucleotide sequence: TGTGCCTGGAGTGTACCGGAGAGCTCCTACAATGAGCAGTTCTTC.

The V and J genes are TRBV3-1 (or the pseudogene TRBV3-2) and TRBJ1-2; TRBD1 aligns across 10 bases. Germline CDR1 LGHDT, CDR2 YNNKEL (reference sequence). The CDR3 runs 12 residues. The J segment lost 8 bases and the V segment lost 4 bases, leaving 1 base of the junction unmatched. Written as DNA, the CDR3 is TGTGCCAGCAGCCCGACAGGGGGCGGCTACACCTTC. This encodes CASSPTGGGYTF.

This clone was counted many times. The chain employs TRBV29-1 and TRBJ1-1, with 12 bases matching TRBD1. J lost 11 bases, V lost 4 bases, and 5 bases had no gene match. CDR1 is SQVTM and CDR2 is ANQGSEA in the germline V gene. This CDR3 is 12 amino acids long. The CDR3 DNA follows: TGCAGCGTTGGGGACAGGGGGCTCGAGGCTTTCTTT. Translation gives CSVGDRGLEAFF.

The CDR3 coding sequence is TGTGCCAGCAGTACAATAGCGGGGGGCCTCACAGATACGCAGTATTTT. Amino acid sequence: CASSTIAGGLTDTQYF. V is TRBV6-6 and J is TRBJ2-3, with TRBD2 matching over 10 bases. V dropped 5 bases and J dropped 2; count of bases not matched to a gene: 7. The CDR3 is 16 amino acids. Per germline, CDR1 MNHNY and CDR2 SVGAGI (reference sequence).

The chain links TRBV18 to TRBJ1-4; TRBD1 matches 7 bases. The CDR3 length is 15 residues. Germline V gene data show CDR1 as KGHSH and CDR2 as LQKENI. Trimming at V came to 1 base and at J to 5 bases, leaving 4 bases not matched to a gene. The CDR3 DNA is TGTGCCAGCTCACCACAGGGACAGCTCAATGAAAAACTGTTTTTT. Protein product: CASSPQGQLNEKLFF.

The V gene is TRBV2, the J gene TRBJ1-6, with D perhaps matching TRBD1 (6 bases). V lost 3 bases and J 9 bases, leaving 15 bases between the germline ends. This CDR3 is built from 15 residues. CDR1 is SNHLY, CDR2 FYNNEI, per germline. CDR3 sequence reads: CASSELAGVGSPLHF. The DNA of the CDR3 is TGTGCCAGCAGTGAGTTGGCAGGGGTCGGTTCACCCCTCCACTTT.

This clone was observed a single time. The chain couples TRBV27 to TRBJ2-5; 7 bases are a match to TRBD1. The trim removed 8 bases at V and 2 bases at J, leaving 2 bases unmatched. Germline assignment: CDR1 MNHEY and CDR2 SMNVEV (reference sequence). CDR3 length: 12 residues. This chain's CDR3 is CASRTGQETQYF. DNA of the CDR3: TGTGCCAGCCGGACAGGACAAGAGACCCAGTACTTC.

The DNA for the CDR3 is TGTGCCAGCAGCACAAACAGTTTCAACAATGAGCAGTTCTTC. As protein: CASSTNSFNNEQFF. The rearrangement links TRBV5-5 to TRBJ2-1; no clear D gene. Germline V gives CDR1 SGHKS, CDR2 YYEKEE (reference sequence). This CDR3 comprises 14 residues. V lost 4 bases to trimming and J lost 5 bases, with 13 bases between them. Full variable domain (remainder filled in from reference TRBV5-5 and TRBJ2-1): DAGVTQSPTHLIKTRGQQVTLRCSPISGHKSVSWYQQVLGQGPQFIFQYYEKEERGRGNFPDRFSARQFPNYSSELNVNALLLGDSALYLCASSTNSFNNEQFFGPGTRLTVL.

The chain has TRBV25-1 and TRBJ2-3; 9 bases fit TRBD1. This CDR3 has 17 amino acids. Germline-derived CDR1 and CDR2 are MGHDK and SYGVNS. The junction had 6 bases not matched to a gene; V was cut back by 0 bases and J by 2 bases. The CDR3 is CASSEYLGQGLTDTQYF. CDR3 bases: TGTGCCAGCAGTGAATACTTGGGACAGGGACTCACAGATACGCAGTATTTT. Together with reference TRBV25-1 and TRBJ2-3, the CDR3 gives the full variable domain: EADIYQTPRYLVIGTGKKITLECSQTMGHDKMYWYQQDPGMELHLIHYSYGVNSTEKGDLSSESTVSRIRTEHFPLTLESARPSHTSQYLCASSEYLGQGLTDTQYFGPGTRLTVL.

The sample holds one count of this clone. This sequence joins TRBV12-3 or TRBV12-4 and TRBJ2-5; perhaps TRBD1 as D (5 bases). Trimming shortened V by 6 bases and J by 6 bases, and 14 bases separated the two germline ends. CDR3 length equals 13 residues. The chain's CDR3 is CASSQGVVKTQYF. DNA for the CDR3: TGTGCCAGCAGCCAAGGGGTCGTTAAGACCCAGTACTTC.

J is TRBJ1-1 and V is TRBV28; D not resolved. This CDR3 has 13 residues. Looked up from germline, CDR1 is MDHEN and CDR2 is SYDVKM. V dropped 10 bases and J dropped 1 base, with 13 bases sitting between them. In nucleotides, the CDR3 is TGTGCCACCTCCCAGGTAGGGAACACTGAAGCTTTCTTT. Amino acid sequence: CATSQVGNTEAFF.

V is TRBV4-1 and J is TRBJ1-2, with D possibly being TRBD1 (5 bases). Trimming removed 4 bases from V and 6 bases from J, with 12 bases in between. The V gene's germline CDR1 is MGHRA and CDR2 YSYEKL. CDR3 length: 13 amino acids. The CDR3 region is CASSLSRADGYTF. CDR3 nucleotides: TGCGCCAGCAGCCTTTCCAGGGCGGATGGCTACACCTTC.

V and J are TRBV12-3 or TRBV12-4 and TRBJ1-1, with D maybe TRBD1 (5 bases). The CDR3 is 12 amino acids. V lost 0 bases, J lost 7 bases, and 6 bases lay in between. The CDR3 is CASSLARVEAFF. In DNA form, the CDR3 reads TGTGCCAGCAGTTTAGCCAGGGTTGAAGCTTTCTTT.

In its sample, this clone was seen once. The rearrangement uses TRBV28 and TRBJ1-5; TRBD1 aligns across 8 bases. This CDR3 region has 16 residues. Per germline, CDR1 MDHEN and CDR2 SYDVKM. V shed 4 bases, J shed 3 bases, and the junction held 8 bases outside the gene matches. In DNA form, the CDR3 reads TGTGCCAGCAGTTCGACTAGACAGGGGTTCAATCAGCCCCAGCATTTT. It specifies CASSSTRQGFNQPQHF. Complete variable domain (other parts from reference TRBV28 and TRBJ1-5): DVKVTQSSRYLVKRTGEKVFLECVQDMDHENMFWYRQDPGLGLRLIYFSYDVKMKEKGDIPEGYSVSREKKERFSLILESASTNQTSMYLCASSSTRQGFNQPQHFGDGTRLSIL.

This CDR3 is CSVGQGIDTGELFF. In nucleotides, the CDR3 is TGCAGCGTTGGACAGGGTATTGACACCGGGGAGCTGTTTTTT. The chain has TRBV29-1 and TRBJ2-2, with 7 bases lining up with TRBD1. The CDR3 length is 14 residues. Unmatched junction bases numbered 5, after V lost 4 bases and J lost 3 bases. Germline V gene data show CDR1 as SQVTM and CDR2 as ANQGSEA.

Written as DNA, the CDR3 is TGTGCCAGCAGGACTGGTAGCGGGGGTTACAATGAGCAGTTCTTC. This encodes CASRTGSGGYNEQFF. The rearrangement uses TRBV6-5 and TRBJ2-1, with 9 bases identical to TRBD2. Germline CDR1 reads MNHEY; CDR2 reads SVGAGI. The CDR3 has 15 residues. V was pared by 6 bases and J by 4 bases, with 7 bases of the junction left unmatched.

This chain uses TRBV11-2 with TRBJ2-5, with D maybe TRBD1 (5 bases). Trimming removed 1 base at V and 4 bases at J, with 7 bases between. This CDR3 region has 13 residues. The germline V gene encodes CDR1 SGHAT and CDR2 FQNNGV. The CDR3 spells CASSLGGAETQYF. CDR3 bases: TGTGCCAGCAGCTTAGGTGGGGCAGAGACCCAGTACTTC. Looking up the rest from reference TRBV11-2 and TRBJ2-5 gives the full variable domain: EAGVAQSPRYKIIEKRQSVAFWCNPISGHATLYWYQQILGQGPKLLIQFQNNGVVDDSQLPKDRFSAERLKGVDSTLKIQPAKLEDSAVYLCASSLGGAETQYFGPGTRLLVL.

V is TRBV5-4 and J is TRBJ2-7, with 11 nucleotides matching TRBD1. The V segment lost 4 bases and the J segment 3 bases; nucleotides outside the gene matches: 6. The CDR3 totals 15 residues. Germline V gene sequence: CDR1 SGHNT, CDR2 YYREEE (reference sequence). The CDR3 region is CASSPAGTGGYEQYF. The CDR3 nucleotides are TGTGCCAGCAGCCCGGCGGGGACAGGGGGCTACGAGCAGTACTTC.

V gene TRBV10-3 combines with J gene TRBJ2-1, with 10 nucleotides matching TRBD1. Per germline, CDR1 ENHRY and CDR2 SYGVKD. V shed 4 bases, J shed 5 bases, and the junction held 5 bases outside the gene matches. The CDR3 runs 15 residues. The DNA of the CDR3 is TGTGCCATCAGTGCCGGGACAGGGGCGAACAATGAGCAGTTCTTC. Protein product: CAISAGTGANNEQFF.

The CDR3 DNA reads as TGTGCCAGCAGCGCCGTAAGGGACAGGGGGTCGCCCGGGGAGCTGTTTTTT. Residues: CASSAVRDRGSPGELFF. This rearrangement joins TRBV9 to TRBJ2-2; TRBD1 matches 11 bases. Germline V gives CDR1 SGDLS, CDR2 YYNGEE. V lost 3 bases and J lost 6; bases outside the gene matches: 10. The CDR3 extends over 17 amino acids. The full variable domain, with the rest looked up from reference TRBV9 and TRBJ2-2, is DSGVTQTPKHLITATGQRVTLRCSPRSGDLSVYWYQQSLDQGLQFLIQYYNGEERAKGNILERFSAQQFPDLHSELNLSSLELGDSALYFCASSAVRDRGSPGELFFGEGSRLTVL.